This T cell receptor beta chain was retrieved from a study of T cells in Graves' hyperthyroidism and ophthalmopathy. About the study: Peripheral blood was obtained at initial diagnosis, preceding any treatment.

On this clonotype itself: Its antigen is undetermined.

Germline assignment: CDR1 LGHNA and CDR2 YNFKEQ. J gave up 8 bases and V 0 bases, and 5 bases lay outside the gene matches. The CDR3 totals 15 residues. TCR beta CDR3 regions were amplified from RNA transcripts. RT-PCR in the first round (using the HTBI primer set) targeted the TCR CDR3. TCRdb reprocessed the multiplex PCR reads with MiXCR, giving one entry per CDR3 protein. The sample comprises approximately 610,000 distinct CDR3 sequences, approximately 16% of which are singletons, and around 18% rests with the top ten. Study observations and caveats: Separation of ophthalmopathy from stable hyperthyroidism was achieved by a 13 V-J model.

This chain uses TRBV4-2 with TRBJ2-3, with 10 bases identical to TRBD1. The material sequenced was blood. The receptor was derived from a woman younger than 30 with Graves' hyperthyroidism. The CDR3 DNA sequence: TGTGCCAGCAGCCAAGAAGGGCGGACAGGGGGTACGCAGTATTTT. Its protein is CASSQEGRTGGTQYF.